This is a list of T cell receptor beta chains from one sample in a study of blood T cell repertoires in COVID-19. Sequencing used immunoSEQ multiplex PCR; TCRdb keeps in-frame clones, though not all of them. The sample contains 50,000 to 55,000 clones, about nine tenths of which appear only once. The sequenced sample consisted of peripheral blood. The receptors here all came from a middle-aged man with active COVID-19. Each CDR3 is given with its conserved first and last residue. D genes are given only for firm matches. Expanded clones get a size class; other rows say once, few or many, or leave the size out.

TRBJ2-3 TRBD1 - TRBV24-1 CATRGTGEGDTQYF TGTGCCACCAGGGGGACAGGGGAAGGAGATACGCAGTATTTT
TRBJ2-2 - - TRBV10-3 CATSGDRNTGELFF TGTGCCACGTCGGGGGACAGGAACACCGGGGAGCTGTTTTTT
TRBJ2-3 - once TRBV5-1 CASSPAGAGDTQYF TGCGCCAGCAGCCCGGCGGGGGCTGGAGATACGCAGTATTTT
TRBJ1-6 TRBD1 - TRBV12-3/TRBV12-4 CATRGAVNSPLHF TGTGCCACCAGGGGGGCAGTAAATTCACCCCTCCACTTT
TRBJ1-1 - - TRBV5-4 CASTRTPGTEAFF TGTGCCAGCACCCGAACCCCGGGGACTGAAGCTTTCTTT
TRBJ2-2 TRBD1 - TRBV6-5 CASSQGAYTGELFF TGTGCCAGCAGTCAGGGGGCGTATACCGGGGAGCTGTTTTTT
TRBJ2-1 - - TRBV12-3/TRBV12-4 CASSWSGWNEQFF TGTGCCAGCAGTTGGTCAGGGTGGAATGAGCAGTTCTTC
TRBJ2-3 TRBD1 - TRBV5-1 CASSPRQGSLIADTQYF TGCGCCAGCAGCCCGCGACAGGGCTCCCTAATCGCAGATACGCAGTATTTT
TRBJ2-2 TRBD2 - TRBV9 CASTDRAGGNTGELFF TGTGCCAGCACCGATAGAGCGGGGGGGAACACCGGGGAGCTGTTTTTT
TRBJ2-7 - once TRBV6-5 CASSYEWGDYEQYF TGTGCCAGCAGTTACGAATGGGGCGACTACGAGCAGTACTTC
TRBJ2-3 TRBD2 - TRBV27 CASSLAGGGTDTQYF TGTGCCAGCAGTTTAGCGGGGGGGGGCACAGATACGCAGTATTTT
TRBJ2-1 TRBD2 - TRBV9 CASSVAGRAGNEQFF TGTGCCAGCAGCGTAGCGGGGAGGGCCGGTAATGAGCAGTTCTTC
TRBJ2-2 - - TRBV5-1 CASSLAGTDYTGELFF TGCGCCAGCAGCTTGGCGGGGACTGATTACACCGGGGAGCTGTTTTTT
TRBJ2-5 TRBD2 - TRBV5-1 CASSSGGGETQYF TGCGCCAGCAGCAGCGGGGGCGGGGAGACCCAGTACTTC
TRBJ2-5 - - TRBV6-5 CASSYITGQETQYF TGTGCCAGCAGTTACATTACAGGCCAAGAGACCCAGTACTTC
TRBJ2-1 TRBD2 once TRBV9 CASSVHSSGSYNEQFF TGTGCCAGCAGCGTACACTCTAGCGGCTCCTACAATGAGCAGTTCTTC
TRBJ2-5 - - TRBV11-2 CASSSLPSQETQYF TGTGCCAGCAGCTCCCTTCCTTCTCAAGAGACCCAGTACTTC
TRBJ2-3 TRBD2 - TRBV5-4 CASSTRTGGPTDTQYF TGTGCCAGCAGCACCCGAACGGGGGGTCCCACAGATACGCAGTATTTT
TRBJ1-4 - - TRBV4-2 CASSQDALTGEKLFF TGTGCCAGCAGCCAAGATGCCCTAACGGGTGAAAAACTGTTTTTT
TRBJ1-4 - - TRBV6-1 CASSEGAGVWNEKLFF TGTGCCAGCAGTGAAGGCGCCGGGGTTTGGAATGAAAAACTGTTTTTT
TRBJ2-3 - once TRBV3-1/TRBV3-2 CASSQVGGGPNTDTQYF TGTGCCAGCAGCCAAGTGGGTGGGGGCCCCAATACAGATACGCAGTATTTT
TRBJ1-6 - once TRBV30 CAWSVQGEERISPLHF TGTGCCTGGAGTGTTCAAGGGGAGGAGAGAATTTCACCCCTCCACTTT
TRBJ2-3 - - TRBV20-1 CSARGQGQYF TGCAGTGCTAGGGGGCAGGGGCAGTATTTT
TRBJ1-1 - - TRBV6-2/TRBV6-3 CASTYSPQGPMAEAFF TGTGCCAGCACCTACTCCCCACAGGGACCTATGGCTGAAGCTTTCTTT
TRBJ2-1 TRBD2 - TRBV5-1 CASSLAELSYNEQFF TGCGCCAGCTCTCTAGCGGAACTCTCCTACAATGAGCAGTTCTTC
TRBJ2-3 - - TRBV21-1 CASSLRLAPTDTQYF TGTGCCAGCAGCCTCCGACTAGCCCCCACAGATACGCAGTATTTT
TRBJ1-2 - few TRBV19 CASSIAGTGFGGYTF TGTGCCAGTAGTATAGCAGGAACAGGGTTCGGTGGCTACACCTTC
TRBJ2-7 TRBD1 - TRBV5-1 CASSQMNRGGYEQYF TGCGCCAGCAGCCAGATGAACAGGGGCGGCTACGAGCAGTACTTC
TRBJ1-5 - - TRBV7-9 CASSADRYQPQHF TGTGCCAGCAGTGCTGACAGGTATCAGCCCCAGCATTTT
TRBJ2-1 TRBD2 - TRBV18 CASSIAGGPGNEQFF TGTGCCAGCTCGATAGCGGGAGGGCCGGGCAATGAGCAGTTCTTC
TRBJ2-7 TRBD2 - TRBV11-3 CASSQRSSGVDEQYF TGTGCCAGCAGCCAACGGAGTAGCGGGGTCGACGAGCAGTACTTC
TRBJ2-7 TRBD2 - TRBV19 CASSPPGTSGTYEQYF TGTGCCAGTAGCCCGCCTGGGACTAGCGGTACCTACGAGCAGTACTTC
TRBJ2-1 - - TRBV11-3 CASSLDRDNEQFF TGTGCCAGCAGCTTAGACCGAGACAATGAGCAGTTCTTC